One TCR beta chain is described in this entry. Its antigen remains unidentified. This entry belongs to a study of identifying expanded T cells in peripheral blood. Overall study findings and caveats: Technical replicates showed around 1.2 changed clones; two weeks roughly 18; four weeks 19. Variance in clone template counts between two-week samples significantly increased with total template count across all healthy donors.

Healthy donors had no documented immune events, such as infections, while sampled. Profiling relied on immunoSEQ multiplex PCR, and the TCRdb table lists in-frame clones only, not all of them. The repertoire holds 90,000 to 120,000 clones, with around 89% as singletons. There are 17 residues in the CDR3. The junction had 5 bases not matched to a gene; V was cut back by 2 bases and J by 0 bases. CDR1 MDHEN and CDR2 SYDVKM come from the germline V gene. The chain links TRBV28 to TRBJ1-4, with 8 bases that match TRBD1. The sample comprised blood. The receptor comes from a person aged 18 to 70 in good health. The CDR3 nucleotides are TGTGCCAGCAGTTTAGGATCAGGGGGCGCAACTAATGAAAAACTGTTTTTT. It specifies CASSLGSGGATNEKLFF.